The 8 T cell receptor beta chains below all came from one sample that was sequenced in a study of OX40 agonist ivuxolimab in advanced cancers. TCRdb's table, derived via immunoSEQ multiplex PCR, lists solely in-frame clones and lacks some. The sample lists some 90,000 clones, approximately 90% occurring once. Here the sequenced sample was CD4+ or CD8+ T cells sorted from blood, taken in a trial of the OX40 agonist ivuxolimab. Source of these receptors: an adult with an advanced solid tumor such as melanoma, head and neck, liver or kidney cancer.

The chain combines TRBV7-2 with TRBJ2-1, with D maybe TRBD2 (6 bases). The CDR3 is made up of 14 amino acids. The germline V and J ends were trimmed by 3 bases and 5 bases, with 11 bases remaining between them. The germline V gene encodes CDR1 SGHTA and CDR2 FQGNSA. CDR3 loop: CASSFGGRNNEQFF. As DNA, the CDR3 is TGTGCCAGCAGCTTTGGTGGGAGGAACAATGAGCAGTTCTTC.

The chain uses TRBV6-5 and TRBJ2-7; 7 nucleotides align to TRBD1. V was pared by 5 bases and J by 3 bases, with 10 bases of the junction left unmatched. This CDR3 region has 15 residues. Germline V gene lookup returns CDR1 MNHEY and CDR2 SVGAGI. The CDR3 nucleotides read TGTGCCAGCAGTCCGACGTCTACAGGGGTCTACGAGCAGTACTTC. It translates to CASSPTSTGVYEQYF.

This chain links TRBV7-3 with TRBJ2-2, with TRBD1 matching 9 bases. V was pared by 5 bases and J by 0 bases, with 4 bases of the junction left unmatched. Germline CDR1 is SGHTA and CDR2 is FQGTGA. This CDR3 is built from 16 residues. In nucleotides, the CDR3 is TGTGCCAGCAGCGCTCGACAGGGGGCGAACACCGGGGAGCTGTTTTTT. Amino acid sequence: CASSARQGANTGELFF.

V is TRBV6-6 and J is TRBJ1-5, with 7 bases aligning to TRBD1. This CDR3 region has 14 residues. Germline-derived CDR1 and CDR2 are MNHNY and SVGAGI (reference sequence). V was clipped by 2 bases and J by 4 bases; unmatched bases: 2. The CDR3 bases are TGTGCCAGCAGTTACGCAGGGGGGAATCAGCCCCAGCATTTT. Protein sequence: CASSYAGGNQPQHF.

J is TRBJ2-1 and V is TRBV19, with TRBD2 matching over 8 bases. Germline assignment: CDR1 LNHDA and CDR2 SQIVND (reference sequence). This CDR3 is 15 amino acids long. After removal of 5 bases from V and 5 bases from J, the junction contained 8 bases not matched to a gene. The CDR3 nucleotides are TGTGCCAGTAGTCCCTGGACTAGCATGGACAATGAGCAGTTCTTC. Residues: CASSPWTSMDNEQFF. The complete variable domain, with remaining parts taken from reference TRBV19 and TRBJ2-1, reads DGGITQSPKYLFRKEGQNVTLSCEQNLNHDAMYWYRQDPGQGLRLIYYSQIVNDFQKGDIAEGYSVSREKKESFPLTVTSAQKNPTAFYLCASSPWTSMDNEQFFGPGTRLTVL.

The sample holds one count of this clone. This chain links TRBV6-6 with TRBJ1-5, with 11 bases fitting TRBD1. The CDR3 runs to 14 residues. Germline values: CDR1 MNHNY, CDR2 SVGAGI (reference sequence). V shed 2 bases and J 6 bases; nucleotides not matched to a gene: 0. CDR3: CASSYGTGGQPQHF. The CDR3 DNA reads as TGTGCCAGCAGTTACGGGACAGGGGGTCAGCCCCAGCATTTT.

CDR3 sequence (DNA): TGCGCCAGCAGCTCCTGGACAGGGCCGATGAACACTGAAGCTTTCTTT. As protein: CASSSWTGPMNTEAFF. This chain connects TRBV5-1 to TRBJ1-1, with 8 nucleotides matching TRBD1. CDR3 length equals 16 residues. The ends lost 3 bases at V and 0 bases at J; junction bases unmatched: 7. CDR1 is SGHRS and CDR2 is YFSETQ in the germline V gene.

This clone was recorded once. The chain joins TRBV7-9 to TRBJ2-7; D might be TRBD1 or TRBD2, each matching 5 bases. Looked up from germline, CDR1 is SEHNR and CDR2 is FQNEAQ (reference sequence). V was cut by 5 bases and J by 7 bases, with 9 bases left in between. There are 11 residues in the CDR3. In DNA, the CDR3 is TGTGCCAGCAGCCGGGGACGGGAGCAGTACTTC. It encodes CASSRGREQYF.